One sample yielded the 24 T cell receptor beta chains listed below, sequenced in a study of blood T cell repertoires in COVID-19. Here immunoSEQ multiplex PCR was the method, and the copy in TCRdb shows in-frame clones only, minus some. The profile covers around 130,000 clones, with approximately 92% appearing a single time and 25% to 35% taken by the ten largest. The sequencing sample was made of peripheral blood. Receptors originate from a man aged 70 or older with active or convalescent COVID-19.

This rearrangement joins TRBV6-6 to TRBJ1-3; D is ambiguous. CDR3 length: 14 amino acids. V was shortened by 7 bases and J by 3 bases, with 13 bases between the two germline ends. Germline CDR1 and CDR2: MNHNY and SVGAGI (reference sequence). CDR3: CASTEVFYGNTIYF. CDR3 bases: TGTGCCAGCACCGAGGTCTTTTATGGAAACACCATATATTTT.

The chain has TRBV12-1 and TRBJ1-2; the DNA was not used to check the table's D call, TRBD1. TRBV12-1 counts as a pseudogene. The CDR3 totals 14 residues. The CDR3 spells CASSSGQGAGGYTF. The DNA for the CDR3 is TGTGCCAGCAGCTCGGGACAGGGGGCAGGTGGCTACACCTTC.

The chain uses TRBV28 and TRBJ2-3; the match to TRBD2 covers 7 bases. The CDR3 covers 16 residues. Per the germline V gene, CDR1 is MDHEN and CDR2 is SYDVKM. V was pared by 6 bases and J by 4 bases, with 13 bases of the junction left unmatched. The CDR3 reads CASSFPGGGGPDTQYF. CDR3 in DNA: TGTGCCAGCAGCTTCCCAGGCGGGGGAGGGCCAGATACGCAGTATTTT.

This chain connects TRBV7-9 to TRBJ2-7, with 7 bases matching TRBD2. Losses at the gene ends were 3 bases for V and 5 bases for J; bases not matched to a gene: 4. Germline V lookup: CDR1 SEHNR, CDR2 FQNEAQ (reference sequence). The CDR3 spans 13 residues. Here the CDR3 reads CASSFLAGDEQYF. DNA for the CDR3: TGTGCCAGCAGCTTTCTGGCGGGAGACGAGCAGTACTTC.

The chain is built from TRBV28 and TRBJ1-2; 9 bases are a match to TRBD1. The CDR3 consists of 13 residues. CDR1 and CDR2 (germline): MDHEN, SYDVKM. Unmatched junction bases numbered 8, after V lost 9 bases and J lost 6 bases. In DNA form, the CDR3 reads TGTGCCAGTCTCCTAACAGGGGGCAATGGCTACACCTTC. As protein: CASLLTGGNGYTF.

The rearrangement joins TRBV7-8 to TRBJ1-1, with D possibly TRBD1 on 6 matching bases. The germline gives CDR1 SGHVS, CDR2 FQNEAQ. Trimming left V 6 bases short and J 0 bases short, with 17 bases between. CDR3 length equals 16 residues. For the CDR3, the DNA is TGTGCCAGCAGTCCAAGGGGGGGACAATTGAACACTGAAGCTTTCTTT. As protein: CASSPRGGQLNTEAFF.

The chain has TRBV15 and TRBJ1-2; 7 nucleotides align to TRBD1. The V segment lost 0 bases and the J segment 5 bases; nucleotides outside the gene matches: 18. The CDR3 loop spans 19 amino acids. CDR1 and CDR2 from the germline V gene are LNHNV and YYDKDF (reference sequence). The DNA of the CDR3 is TGTGCCACCAGCAGAGATTTTCCCGGGACAGCTTTTGTCTCTTATGGCTACACCTTC. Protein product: CATSRDFPGTAFVSYGYTF.

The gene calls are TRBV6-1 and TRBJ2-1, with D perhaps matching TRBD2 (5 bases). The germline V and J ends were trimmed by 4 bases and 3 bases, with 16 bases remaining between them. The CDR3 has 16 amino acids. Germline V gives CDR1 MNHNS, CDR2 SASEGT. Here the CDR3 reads CASSVVVGEIYNEQFF. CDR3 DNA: TGTGCCAGCAGTGTTGTTGTGGGAGAGATCTACAATGAGCAGTTCTTC.

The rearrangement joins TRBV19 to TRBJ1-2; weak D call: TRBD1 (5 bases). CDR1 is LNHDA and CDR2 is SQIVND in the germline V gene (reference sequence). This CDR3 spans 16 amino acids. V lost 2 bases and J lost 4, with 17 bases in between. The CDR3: CASSIPAGVKGYGYTF. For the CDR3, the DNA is TGTGCCAGTAGTATACCGGCGGGGGTAAAGGGCTATGGCTACACCTTC.

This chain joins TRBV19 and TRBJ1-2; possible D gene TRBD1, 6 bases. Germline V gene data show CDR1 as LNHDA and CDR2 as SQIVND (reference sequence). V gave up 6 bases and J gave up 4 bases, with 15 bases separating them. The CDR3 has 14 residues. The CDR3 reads CASSNQQGPYGYTF. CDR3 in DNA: TGTGCCAGTAGCAACCAACAGGGACCCTATGGCTACACCTTC.

In nucleotides, the CDR3 is TGTGCCAGCAGTTGGACGGACAGGGGAACTGAAGCTTTCTTT. Its translation is CASSWTDRGTEAFF. The V gene is TRBV27, the J gene TRBJ1-1, with 9 nucleotides matching TRBD1. Germline CDR1 and CDR2: MNHEY and SMNVEV (reference sequence). The CDR3 contains 14 residues. The V segment lost 4 bases and the J segment 5 bases; nucleotides outside the gene matches: 5.

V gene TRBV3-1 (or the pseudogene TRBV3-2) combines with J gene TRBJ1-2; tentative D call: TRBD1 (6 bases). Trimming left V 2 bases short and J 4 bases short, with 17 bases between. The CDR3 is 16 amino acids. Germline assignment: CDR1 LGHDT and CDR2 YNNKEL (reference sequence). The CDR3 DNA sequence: TGTGCCAGCAGCCAACTAAGGAGGGAGGGGGGCTATGGCTACACCTTC. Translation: CASSQLRREGGYGYTF.

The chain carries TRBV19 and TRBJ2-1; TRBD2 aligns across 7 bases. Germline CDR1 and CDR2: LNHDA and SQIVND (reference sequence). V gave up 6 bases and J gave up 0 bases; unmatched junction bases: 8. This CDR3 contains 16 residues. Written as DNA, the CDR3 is TGTGCCAGTAGAAAGTTGGGCGGGAGCTCCTACAATGAGCAGTTCTTC. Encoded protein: CASRKLGGSSYNEQFF.

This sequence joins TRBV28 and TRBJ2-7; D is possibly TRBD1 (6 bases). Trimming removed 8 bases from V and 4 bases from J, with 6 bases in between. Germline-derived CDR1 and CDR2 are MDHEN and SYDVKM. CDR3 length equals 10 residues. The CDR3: CASGQYEQYF. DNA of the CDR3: TGTGCCAGCGGACAGTACGAGCAGTACTTC.

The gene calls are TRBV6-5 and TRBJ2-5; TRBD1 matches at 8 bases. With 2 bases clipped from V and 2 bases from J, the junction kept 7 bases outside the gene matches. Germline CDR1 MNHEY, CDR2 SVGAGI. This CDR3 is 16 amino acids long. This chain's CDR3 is CASSYGDRTTQETQYF. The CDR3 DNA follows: TGTGCCAGCAGTTACGGGGACAGGACTACGCAAGAGACCCAGTACTTC.

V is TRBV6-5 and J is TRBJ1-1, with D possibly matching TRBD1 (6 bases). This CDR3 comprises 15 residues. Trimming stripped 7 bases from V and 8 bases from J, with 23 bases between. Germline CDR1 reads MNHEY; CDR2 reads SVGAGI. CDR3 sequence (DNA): TGTGCCAGCACGACGGGGGCGGGGGGCGAGTTCGAAGCTTTCTTT. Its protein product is CASTTGAGGEFEAFF.

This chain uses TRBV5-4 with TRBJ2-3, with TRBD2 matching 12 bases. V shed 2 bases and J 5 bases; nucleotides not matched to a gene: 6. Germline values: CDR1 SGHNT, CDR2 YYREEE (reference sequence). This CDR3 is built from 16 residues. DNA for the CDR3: TGTGCCAGCAGCTTACCGGGACTAGCGGGCAGAGATACGCAGTATTTT. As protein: CASSLPGLAGRDTQYF.

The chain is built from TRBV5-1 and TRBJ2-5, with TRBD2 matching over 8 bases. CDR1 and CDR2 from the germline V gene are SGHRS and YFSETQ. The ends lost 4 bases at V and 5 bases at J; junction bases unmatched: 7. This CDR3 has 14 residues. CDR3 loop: CASSRSSGGETQYF. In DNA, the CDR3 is TGCGCCAGCAGCCGCTCGTCGGGAGGGGAGACCCAGTACTTC.

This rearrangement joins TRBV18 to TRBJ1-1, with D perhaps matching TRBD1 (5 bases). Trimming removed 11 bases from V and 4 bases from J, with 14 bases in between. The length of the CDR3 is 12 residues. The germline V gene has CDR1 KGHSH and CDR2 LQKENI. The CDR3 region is CASGRGGTEAFF. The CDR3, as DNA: TGTGCCTCTGGGCGGGGCGGCACTGAAGCTTTCTTT.

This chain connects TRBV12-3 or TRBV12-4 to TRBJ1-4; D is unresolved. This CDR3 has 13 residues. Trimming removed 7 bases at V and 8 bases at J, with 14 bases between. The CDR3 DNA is TGTGCCAGCACCTCGAGCGGGTGGGAAAAACTGTTTTTT. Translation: CASTSSGWEKLFF.

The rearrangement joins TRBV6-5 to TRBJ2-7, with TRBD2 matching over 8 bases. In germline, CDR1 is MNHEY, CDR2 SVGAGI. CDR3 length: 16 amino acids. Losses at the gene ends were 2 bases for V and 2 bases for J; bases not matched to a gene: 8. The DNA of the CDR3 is TGTGCCAGCAGTTACGGGACTAGTCCCCCAACCTACGAGCAGTACTTC. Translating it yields CASSYGTSPPTYEQYF.

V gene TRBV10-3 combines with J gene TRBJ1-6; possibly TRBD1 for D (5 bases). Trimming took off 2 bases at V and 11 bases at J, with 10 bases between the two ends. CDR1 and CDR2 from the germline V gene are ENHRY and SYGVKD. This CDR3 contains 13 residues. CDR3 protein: CAISENGGTPLHF. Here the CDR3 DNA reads TGTGCCATCAGTGAGAACGGGGGGACACCCCTCCACTTT.

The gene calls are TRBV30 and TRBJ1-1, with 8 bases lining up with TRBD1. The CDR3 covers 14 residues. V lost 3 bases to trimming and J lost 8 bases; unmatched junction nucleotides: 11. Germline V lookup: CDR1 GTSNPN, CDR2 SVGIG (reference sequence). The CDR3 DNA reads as TGTGCCTGGAGCGCGGGACAGGCTTGGAAAGAAGCTTTCTTT. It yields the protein CAWSAGQAWKEAFF.

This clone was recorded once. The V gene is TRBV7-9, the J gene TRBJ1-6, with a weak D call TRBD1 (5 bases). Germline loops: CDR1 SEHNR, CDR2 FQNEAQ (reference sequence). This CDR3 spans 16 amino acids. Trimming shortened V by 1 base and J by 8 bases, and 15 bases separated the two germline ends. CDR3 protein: CASSLEDGRDYSPLHF. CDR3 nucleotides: TGTGCCAGCAGCTTAGAGGACGGCAGGGACTATTCACCCCTCCACTTT.